The T cell receptor beta chain under discussion was sequenced for a study of shared clonotypes between healthy human individuals (TCRdb year 2020). Looking at the study overall: A couple of women and a few men aged 18 to 49 years were included in the cohort. To estimate repertoire size and how much clonotypes are shared between individuals, the study performed deep sequencing of blood TCR repertoires from five healthy adults. Different laboratories and diverse techniques were used to prepare libraries and sequence TCR repertoires, to increase sequencing depth and limit assay-specific biases. Each donor's leukapheresis produced roughly between roughly 0.85 and 10 billion PBMCs. For each donor, three plates each were used for CD4 naive and CD4 memory, two plates were used for CD8 naive, and one plate was used for CD8 memory. General findings and caveats noted by the study authors: Because the study included only a small number of donors, the genetic and exposure-history diversity represented was limited. Sharing across a few donors was observed for around 5% of naive CD4, about 3.2% of naive CD8, 2.3% of memory CD4, and around 0.42% of memory CD8 clonotypes. Compared with non-shared clonotypes, the clonotypes found in all four sorted-subset donors had higher generation probabilities. Larger estimated clonotype richness was generally found for naive subsets than for memory subsets. Pairwise subsampling indicated that sequencing depth was expected to affect the degree of clonotype sharing among donors. Even with the large sequencing depth, rarefaction of the sorted-subset datasets indicated that sequencing was incomplete. Only blood was sampled, and tissue TCR repertoires likely differ from those in blood.

Looking up the germline V gene yields CDR1 SGHRS and CDR2 YFSETQ. The CDR3 contains 15 residues, cysteine and phenylalanine counted. This entry keeps only the CDR3 DNA: 45 bases, framed from base 1. Comments on this clone: Its antigen is not yet known. Per-base quality was not reported, and no clone a single base away is much larger than it.

TCR CDR3 regions were amplified from genomic DNA by multiplex PCR using the deep immunoSEQ assay. Extracted genomic DNA from each cell subset was spread evenly across all wells of several immunoSEQ 96-well plates, with each plate serving as a replicate. For sorted subsets, each replicate PCR was loaded with roughly 190 ng genomic DNA, equivalent to about 30,000 T cell genomes. The purified libraries were quantified using a Qubit 3.0 fluorometer, sized with a Bioanalyzer 2100, and then quantified again using the KAPA Library Quantification kit. Every immunoSEQ 96-well plate was sequenced on a dedicated single-read 150-cycle Illumina NextSeq 550 flow cell. The original methods were these. Because only junctional sequences without quality scores were contained in the immunoSEQ output, filtering matching that applied to full-length reads could not be performed. To assign V/J genes and CDR3, sequences were annotated against IMGT germline references using PyIR, a Python wrapper for IgBLAST v1.9. Reads with weak V/J assignments (E-value above 1e-6), missing CDR3, stop codons, out-of-frame junctions, or ambiguous translated residues were removed. V3J clonotypes were defined by identical inferred V gene, J gene, and CDR3 amino acid sequence. Percentage overlap between repertoires was computed as shared unique clonotypes divided by the size of the smaller repertoire. Richness of each repertoire was evaluated using RTK rarefaction, the Chao1 estimator, and Recon v2.1 estimates of unobserved clonotypes. OLGA was used to compute generation probabilities for all TCRbeta clonotypes that the gDNA method yielded from a handful of donors. Imported from immuneACCESS, the table was reduced by TCRdb to in-frame sequences with V and J called. These copies leave out some clones; in studies compared against another copy, an unresolved V gene accounts for under half, and the cause of the remainder is not known. That table furnishes V, J and clone size, whereas the DNA furnished D and trimming. Here the sample has a few million clones; around 90% occur a single time. The ten largest clones take up around 0.15% of the sample.

Donors were healthy HIV-negative adults with no recently reported acute infections or vaccinations. Every donor was a Caucasian adult residing in Nashville, Tennessee, USA. CD4+ T cells were enriched through magnetic negative selection, after which naive cells were positively selected on CD45RA and the remaining negative fraction served as the memory subset. After blood collection by leukapheresis, PBMCs were isolated using Ficoll-Histopaque density gradient centrifugation and then cryopreserved in the vapor phase of liquid nitrogen. Purity and quantity of every magnetically sorted T cell population were checked by analytical flow cytometry. Each sorted fraction had its genomic DNA isolated and then quantified by UV absorbance on a Nanodrop 2000c.

Specimen: naive CD4+ T cells sorted from blood. The sample's cell subset or site, from its label and the paper: CD45RA+ positively selected. The TCR originated in a man aged 18 to 30 in good health. In this chain, TRBV5-1 is recombined with TRBJ2-5; tentative D gene TRBD2, with 5 bases matching. TRBJ2-7 matches the DNA end more closely, so the J call is doubtful. The DNA sequence follows: TGCGCCAGCAGCTATCTAGCAGACGCTTCCTACGAGCAGTACTTC. This yields the protein CASSYLADASYEQYF.